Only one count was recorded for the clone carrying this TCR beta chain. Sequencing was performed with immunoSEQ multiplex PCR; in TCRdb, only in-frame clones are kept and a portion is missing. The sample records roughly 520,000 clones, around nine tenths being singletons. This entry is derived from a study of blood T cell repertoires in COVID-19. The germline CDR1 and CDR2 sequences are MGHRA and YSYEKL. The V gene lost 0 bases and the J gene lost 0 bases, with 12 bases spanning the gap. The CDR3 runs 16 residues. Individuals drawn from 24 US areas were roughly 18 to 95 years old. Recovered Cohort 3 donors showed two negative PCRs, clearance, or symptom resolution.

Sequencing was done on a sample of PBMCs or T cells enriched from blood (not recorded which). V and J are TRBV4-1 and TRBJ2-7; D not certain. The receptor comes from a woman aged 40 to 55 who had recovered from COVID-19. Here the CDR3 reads CASSQERRFYSYEQYF. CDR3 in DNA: TGCGCCAGCAGCCAAGAGCGCAGGTTTTACTCCTACGAGCAGTACTTC.